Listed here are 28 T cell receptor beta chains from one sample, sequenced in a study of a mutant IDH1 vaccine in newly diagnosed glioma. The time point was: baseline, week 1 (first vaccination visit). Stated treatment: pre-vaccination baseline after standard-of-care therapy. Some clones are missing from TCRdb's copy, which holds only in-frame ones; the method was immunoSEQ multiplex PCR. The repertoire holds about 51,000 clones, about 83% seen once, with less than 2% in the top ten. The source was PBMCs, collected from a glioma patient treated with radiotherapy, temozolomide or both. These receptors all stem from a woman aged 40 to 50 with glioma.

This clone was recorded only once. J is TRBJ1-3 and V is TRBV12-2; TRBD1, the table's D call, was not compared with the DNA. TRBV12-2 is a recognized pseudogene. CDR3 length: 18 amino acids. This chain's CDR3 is CASRHSSGTGNSGNTIYF. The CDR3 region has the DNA TGTGCAAGTCGCCACTCTAGTGGGACAGGAAATTCTGGAAACACCATATATTTT.

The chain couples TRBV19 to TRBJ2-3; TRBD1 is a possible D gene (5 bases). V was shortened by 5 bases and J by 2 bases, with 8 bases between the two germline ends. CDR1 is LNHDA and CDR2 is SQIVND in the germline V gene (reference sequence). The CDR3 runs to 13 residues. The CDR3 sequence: CASSLQVTDTQYF. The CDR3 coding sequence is TGTGCCAGTAGTTTACAGGTCACAGATACGCAGTATTTT.

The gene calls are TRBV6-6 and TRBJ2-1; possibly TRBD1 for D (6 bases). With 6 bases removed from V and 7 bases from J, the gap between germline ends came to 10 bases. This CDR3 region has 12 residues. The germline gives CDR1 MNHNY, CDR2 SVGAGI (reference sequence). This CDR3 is CASRIQGNEQFF. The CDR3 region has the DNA TGTGCCAGCAGAATACAGGGTAATGAGCAGTTCTTC.

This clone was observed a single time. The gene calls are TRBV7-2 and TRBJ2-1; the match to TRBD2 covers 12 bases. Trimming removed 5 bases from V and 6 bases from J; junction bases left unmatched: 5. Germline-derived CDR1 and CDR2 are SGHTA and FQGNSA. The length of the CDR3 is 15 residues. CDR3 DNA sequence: TGTGCCAGCAGCCCGCTAGCGGGGGGGCCCAATGAGCAGTTCTTC. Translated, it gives CASSPLAGGPNEQFF.

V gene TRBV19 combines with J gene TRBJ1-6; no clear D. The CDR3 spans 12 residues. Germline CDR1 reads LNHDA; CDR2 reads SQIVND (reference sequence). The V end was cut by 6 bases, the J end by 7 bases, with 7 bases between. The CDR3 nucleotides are TGTGCCAGTAGGGTGGTGAATTCACCCCTCCACTTT. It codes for CASRVVNSPLHF.

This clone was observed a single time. Here the CDR3 DNA reads TGTGCCAGAAGCCCCCGACCACGGGGCCACAATCAGCCCCAGCATTTT. It is translated as CARSPRPRGHNQPQHF. The chain uses TRBV5-3 and TRBJ1-5, with D possibly matching TRBD1 (5 bases). TRBV5-3 is recorded as an ORF, its role being uncertain. The CDR3 has 16 amino acids. With 4 bases removed from V and 3 bases from J, the gap between germline ends came to 17 bases.

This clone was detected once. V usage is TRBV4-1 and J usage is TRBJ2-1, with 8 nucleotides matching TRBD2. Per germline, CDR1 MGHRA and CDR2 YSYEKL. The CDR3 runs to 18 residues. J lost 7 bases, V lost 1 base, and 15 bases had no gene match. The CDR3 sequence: CASSQVDLGLAGGNEQFF. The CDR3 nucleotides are TGCGCCAGCAGCCAAGTGGATTTGGGGCTAGCGGGTGGGAATGAGCAGTTCTTC.

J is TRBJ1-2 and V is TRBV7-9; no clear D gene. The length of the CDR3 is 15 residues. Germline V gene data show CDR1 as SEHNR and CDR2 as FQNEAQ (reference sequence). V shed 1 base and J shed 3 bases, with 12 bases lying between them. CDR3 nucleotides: TGTGCCAGCAGCTTAGGGGAGCGGGATTACTATGGCTACACCTTC. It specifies CASSLGERDYYGYTF.

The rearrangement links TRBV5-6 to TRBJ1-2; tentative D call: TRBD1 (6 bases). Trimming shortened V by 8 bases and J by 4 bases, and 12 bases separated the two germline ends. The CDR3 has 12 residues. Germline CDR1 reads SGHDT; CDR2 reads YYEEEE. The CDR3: CASPGEGYGYTF. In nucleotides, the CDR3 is TGTGCCAGTCCAGGGGAGGGCTATGGCTACACCTTC.

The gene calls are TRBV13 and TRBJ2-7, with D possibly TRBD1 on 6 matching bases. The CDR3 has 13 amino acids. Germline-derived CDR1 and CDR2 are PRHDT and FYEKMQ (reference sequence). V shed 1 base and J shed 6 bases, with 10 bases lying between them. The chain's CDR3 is CASSLDRASEQYF. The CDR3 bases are TGTGCCAGCAGCTTAGACAGGGCTTCCGAGCAGTACTTC.

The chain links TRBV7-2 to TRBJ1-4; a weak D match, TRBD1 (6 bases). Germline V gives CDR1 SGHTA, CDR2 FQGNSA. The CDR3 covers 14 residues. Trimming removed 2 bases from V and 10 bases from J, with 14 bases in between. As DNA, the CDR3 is TGTGCCAGCAGCTTAAGGACAGAGGGTGGAAAACTGTTTTTT. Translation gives CASSLRTEGGKLFF.

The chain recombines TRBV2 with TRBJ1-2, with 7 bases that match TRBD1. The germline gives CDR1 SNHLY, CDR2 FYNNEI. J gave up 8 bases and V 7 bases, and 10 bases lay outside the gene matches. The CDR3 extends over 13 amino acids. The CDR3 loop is CASTLTGLRGYTF. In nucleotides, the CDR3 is TGTGCCAGCACCTTGACAGGGCTCCGGGGCTACACCTTC.

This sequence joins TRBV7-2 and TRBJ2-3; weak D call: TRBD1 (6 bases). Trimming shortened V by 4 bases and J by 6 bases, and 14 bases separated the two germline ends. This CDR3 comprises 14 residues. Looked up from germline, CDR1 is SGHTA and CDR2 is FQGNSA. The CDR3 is CASSSQGPSDTQYF. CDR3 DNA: TGTGCCAGCAGCTCACAGGGACCGTCGGATACGCAGTATTTT. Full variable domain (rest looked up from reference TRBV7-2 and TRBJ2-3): GAGVSQSPSNKVTEKGKDVELRCDPISGHTALYWYRQSLGQGLEFLIYFQGNSAPDKSGLPSDRFSAERTGGSVSTLTIQRTQQEDSAVYLCASSSQGPSDTQYFGPGTRLTVL.

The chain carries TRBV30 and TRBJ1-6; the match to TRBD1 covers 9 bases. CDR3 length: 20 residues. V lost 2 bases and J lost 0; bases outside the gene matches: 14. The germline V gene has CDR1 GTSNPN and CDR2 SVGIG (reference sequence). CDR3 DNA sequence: TGTGCCTGGAGTTTCCGACAGGGGGTAACGAGGAGCTCCTATAATTCACCCCTCCACTTT. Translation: CAWSFRQGVTRSSYNSPLHF.

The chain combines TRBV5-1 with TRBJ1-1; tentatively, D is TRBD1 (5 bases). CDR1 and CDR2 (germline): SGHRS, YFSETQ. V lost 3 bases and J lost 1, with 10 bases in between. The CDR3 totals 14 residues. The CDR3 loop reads CASSWGRPNTEAFF. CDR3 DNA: TGCGCCAGCAGCTGGGGACGTCCGAACACTGAAGCTTTCTTT. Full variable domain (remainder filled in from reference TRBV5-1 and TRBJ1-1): KAGVTQTPRYLIKTRGQQVTLSCSPISGHRSVSWYQQTPGQGLQFLFEYFSETQRNKGNFPGRFSGRQFSNSRSEMNVSTLELGDSALYLCASSWGRPNTEAFFGQGTRLTVV.

CDR3 sequence reads: CASSPSRGANEKLFF. Here the CDR3 DNA reads TGTGCCAGCAGTCCGAGCAGGGGGGCGAATGAAAAACTGTTTTTT. The V and J genes are TRBV6-5 and TRBJ1-4, with 7 bases fitting TRBD1. The CDR3 runs to 15 residues. Germline CDR1 MNHEY, CDR2 SVGAGI. The ends lost 5 bases at V and 5 bases at J; junction bases unmatched: 8.

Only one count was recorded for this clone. CDR3 loop: CASKPGQNTEAFF. The DNA for the CDR3 is TGTGCCAGCAAACCGGGACAAAACACTGAAGCTTTCTTT. This chain uses TRBV5-4 with TRBJ1-1, with D possibly matching TRBD1 (6 bases). The CDR3 is 13 residues long. V lost 6 bases to trimming and J lost 2 bases, with 11 bases between them. Germline-derived CDR1 and CDR2 are SGHNT and YYREEE (reference sequence).

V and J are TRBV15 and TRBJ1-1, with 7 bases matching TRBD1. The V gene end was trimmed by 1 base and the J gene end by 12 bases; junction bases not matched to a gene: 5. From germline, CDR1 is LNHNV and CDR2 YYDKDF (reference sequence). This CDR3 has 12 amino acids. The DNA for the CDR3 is TGTGCCACCAGCAGAGCGGGACAGATAACTTTCTTT. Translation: CATSRAGQITFF.

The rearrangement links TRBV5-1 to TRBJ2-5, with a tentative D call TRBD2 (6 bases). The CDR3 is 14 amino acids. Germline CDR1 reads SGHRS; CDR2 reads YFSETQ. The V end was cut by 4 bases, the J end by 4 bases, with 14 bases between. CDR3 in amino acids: CASSPSGAGETQYF. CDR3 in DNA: TGCGCCAGCAGCCCTTCGGGAGCCGGAGAGACCCAGTACTTC.

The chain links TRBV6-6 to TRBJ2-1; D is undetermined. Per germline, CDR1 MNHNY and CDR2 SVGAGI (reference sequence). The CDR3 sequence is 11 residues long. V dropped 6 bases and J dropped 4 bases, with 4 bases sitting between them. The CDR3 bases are TGTGCCAGCAGCCCATACAATGAGCAGTTCTTC. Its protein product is CASSPYNEQFF.

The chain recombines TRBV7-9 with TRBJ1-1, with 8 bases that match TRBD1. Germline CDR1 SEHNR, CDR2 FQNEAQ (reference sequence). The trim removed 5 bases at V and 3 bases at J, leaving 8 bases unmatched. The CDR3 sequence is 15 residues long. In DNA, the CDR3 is TGTGCCAGCAGCCAGACAGGGGAGACGGACACTGAAGCTTTCTTT. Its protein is CASSQTGETDTEAFF.

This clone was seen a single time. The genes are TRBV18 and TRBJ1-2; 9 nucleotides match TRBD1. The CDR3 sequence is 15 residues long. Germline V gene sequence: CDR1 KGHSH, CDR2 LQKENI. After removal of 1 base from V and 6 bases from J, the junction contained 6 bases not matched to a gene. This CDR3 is CASSPLGQGLNGYTF. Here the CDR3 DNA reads TGTGCCAGCTCACCACTTGGACAGGGGTTGAATGGCTACACCTTC. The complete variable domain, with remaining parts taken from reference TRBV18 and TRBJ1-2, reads NAGVMQNPRHLVRRRGQEARLRCSPMKGHSHVYWYRQLPEEGLKFMVYLQKENIIDESGMPKERFSAEFPKEGPSILRIQQVVRGDSAAYFCASSPLGQGLNGYTFGSGTRLTVV.

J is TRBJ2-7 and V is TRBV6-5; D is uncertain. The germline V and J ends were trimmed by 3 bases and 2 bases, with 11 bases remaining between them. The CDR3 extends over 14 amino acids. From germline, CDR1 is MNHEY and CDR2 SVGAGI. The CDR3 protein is CASSYAVSTYEQYF. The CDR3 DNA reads TGTGCCAGCAGTTATGCGGTTTCGACCTACGAGCAGTACTTC.

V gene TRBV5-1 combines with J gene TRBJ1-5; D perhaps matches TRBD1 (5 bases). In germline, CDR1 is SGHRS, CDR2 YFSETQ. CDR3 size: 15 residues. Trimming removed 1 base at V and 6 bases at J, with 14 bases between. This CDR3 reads CASSLSPGGGQPQHF. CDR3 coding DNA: TGCGCCAGCAGCTTGTCACCCGGGGGTGGTCAGCCCCAGCATTTT.

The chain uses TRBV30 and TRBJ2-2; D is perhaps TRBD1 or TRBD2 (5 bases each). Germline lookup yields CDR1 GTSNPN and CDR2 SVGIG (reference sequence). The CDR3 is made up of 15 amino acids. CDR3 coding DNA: TGTGTCGGGGCGGCAGGGTGGCGAAACACCGGGGAGCTGTTTTTT. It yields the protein CVGAAGWRNTGELFF.

The CDR3 spells CASSPTGEAYEQYF. The CDR3 nucleotides are TGTGCCAGTAGCCCGACAGGGGAAGCCTACGAGCAGTACTTC. The gene calls are TRBV19 and TRBJ2-7; 8 bases align to TRBD1. This CDR3 is 14 amino acids long. The germline CDR1 and CDR2 sequences are LNHDA and SQIVND (reference sequence). The ends lost 6 bases at V and 2 bases at J; junction bases unmatched: 6. The whole variable domain, remainder taken from reference TRBV19 and TRBJ2-7, is DGGITQSPKYLFRKEGQNVTLSCEQNLNHDAMYWYRQDPGQGLRLIYYSQIVNDFQKGDIAEGYSVSREKKESFPLTVTSAQKNPTAFYLCASSPTGEAYEQYFGPGTRLTVT.

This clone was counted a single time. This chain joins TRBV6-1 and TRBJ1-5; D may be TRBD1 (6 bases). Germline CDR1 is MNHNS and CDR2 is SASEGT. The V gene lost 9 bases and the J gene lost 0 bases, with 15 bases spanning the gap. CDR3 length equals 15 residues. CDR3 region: CASRGGSHSNQPQHF. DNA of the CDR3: TGTGCCAGTCGGGGGGGCAGCCATAGCAATCAGCCCCAGCATTTT.

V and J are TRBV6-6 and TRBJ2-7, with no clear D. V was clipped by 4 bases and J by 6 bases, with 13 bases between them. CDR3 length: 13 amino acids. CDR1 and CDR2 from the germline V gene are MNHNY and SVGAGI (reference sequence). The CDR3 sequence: CASSFSRSGEQYF. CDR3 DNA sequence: TGTGCCAGCAGTTTCTCTCGTTCGGGCGAGCAGTACTTC.